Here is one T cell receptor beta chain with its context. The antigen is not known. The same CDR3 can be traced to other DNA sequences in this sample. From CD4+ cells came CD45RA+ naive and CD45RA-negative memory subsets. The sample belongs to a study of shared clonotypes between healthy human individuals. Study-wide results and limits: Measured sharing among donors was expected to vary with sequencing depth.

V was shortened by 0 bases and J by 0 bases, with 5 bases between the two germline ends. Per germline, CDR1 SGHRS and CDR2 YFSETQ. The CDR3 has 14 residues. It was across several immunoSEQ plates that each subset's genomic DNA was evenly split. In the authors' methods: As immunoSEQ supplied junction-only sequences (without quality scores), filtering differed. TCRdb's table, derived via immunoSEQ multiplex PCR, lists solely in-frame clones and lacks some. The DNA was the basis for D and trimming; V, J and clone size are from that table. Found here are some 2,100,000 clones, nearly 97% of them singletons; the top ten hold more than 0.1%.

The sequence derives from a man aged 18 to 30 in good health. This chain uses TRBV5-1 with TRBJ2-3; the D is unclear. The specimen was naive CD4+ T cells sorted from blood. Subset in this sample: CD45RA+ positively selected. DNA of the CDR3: TGCGCCAGCAGCTTGGGTTTGAGCACAGATACGCAGTATTTT. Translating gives CASSLGLSTDTQYF.